What follows are 12 T cell receptor beta chains derived from one specimen sequenced in a study of shared clonotypes between healthy human individuals. Clones were sequenced by immunoSEQ multiplex PCR, and TCRdb holds only the in-frame ones, with some missing. The profile covers some 2,500,000 clones, with about nine tenths appearing a single time and 0.3% to 0.45% taken by the ten largest. Sequenced input: naive CD4+ T cells from PBMCs. The subset here: CD45RA+ positively selected. The source is a man aged 18 to 29 in good health. Some clones in this sample may be carry-over from other donors' samples.

The V gene is TRBV19, the J gene TRBJ1-1, with TRBD1 matching 7 bases. The CDR3 contains 15 residues. Trimming took 5 bases from V and 1 from J; bases not matched to a gene: 7. The germline V gene encodes CDR1 LNHDA and CDR2 SQIVND (reference sequence). The CDR3 protein is CASSRWEGANTEAFF. CDR3 coding DNA: TGTGCCAGTAGTCGTTGGGAGGGGGCGAACACTGAAGCTTTCTTT.

The chain couples TRBV9 to TRBJ2-4; perhaps D is TRBD1 or TRBD2 (6 bases each). The V end lost 0 bases, the J end lost 0 bases, and 13 bases lay between the germline ends. Germline lookup yields CDR1 SGDLS and CDR2 YYNGEE. This CDR3 has 17 residues. The CDR3 is CASSVAGGGIAKNIQYF. CDR3 bases: TGTGCCAGCAGCGTAGCTGGAGGGGGTATAGCCAAAAACATTCAGTACTTC.

V and J are TRBV15 and TRBJ2-3; 12 bases fit TRBD2. The CDR3 sequence is 17 residues long. The junction had 13 bases not matched to a gene; V was cut back by 4 bases and J by 8 bases. Germline V gene sequence: CDR1 LNHNV, CDR2 YYDKDF (reference sequence). CDR3 DNA sequence: TGTGCCACCAGCACCCCACCTCGGACTAGCGGGATCGTTACGCAGTATTTT. The encoded protein is CATSTPPRTSGIVTQYF.

This chain links TRBV28 with TRBJ1-5, with TRBD1 matching over 8 bases. With V trimmed by 7 bases and J by 9 bases, 8 bases remained unmatched. From germline, CDR1 is MDHEN and CDR2 SYDVKM. The CDR3 sequence is 13 residues long. DNA for the CDR3: TGTGCCAGCATTACCAGGGGGCGCCTGCCCCAGCATTTT. This gives the protein CASITRGRLPQHF. The entire variable domain, with the rest obtained from reference TRBV28 and TRBJ1-5, is as follows: DVKVTQSSRYLVKRTGEKVFLECVQDMDHENMFWYRQDPGLGLRLIYFSYDVKMKEKGDIPEGYSVSREKKERFSLILESASTNQTSMYLCASITRGRLPQHFGDGTRLSIL.

As regards this clone: Other nucleotide sequences from this sample produce the same CDR3. This chain uses TRBV18 with TRBJ1-5; no firm D call. With 2 bases removed from V and 0 bases from J, the gap between germline ends came to 8 bases. CDR3 length: 15 residues. Germline CDR1 and CDR2: KGHSH and LQKENI. CDR3 DNA: TGTGCCAGCTCACCAATAGGTGCTAGCAATCAGCCCCAGCATTTT. Its protein is CASSPIGASNQPQHF.

This chain joins TRBV7-3 and TRBJ2-7; weak D call: TRBD2 (6 bases). Per germline, CDR1 SGHTA and CDR2 FQGTGA. The CDR3 is 14 residues long. Trimming shortened V by 6 bases and J by 6 bases, and 18 bases separated the two germline ends. The CDR3 here is CASSSTESSGEQYF. The CDR3 coding sequence is TGTGCCAGCAGTTCGACCGAGAGTAGCGGCGAGCAGTACTTC.

This clone was observed once. The V call is TRBV10-3, the J call TRBJ1-5; no clear D. Between the trimmed V and J ends, which lost 4 bases and 4 bases, there was a span of 11 bases. Germline CDR1 and CDR2: ENHRY and SYGVKD. This CDR3 region has 14 residues. The CDR3, as DNA: TGTGCCATCAGTGTGTCAGCCGGGAATCAGCCCCAGCATTTT. The encoded protein is CAISVSAGNQPQHF.

The gene calls are TRBV28 and TRBJ2-7; D may correspond to TRBD1 or TRBD2 (7 bases each). Trimming pared 6 bases from V and 3 bases from J, leaving 15 bases between. From germline, CDR1 is MDHEN and CDR2 SYDVKM. The CDR3 has 14 residues. The CDR3 coding sequence is TGTGCCAGCAGCCCCCCAGGGGGGGGCTACGAGCAGTACTTC. This translates into CASSPPGGGYEQYF.

The chain combines TRBV4-1 with TRBJ1-5, with a weak D call TRBD1 (6 bases). The CDR3 has 16 amino acids. Germline V gene lookup returns CDR1 MGHRA and CDR2 YSYEKL. Trimming removed 4 bases at V and 4 bases at J, with 17 bases between. CDR3 in amino acids: CASSPGGQASNQPQHF. CDR3 sequence (DNA): TGCGCCAGCAGCCCTGGGGGGCAGGCCAGTAATCAGCCCCAGCATTTT.

This clone was seen once. This chain links TRBV10-3 with TRBJ1-4, with D unresolved. Germline V gene data show CDR1 as ENHRY and CDR2 as SYGVKD. V was pared by 3 bases and J by 4 bases, with 9 bases between. The CDR3 consists of 14 residues. CDR3 residues: CAISDGRSNEKLFF. CDR3 DNA sequence: TGTGCCATCAGTGACGGACGGAGTAATGAAAAACTGTTTTTT.

As regards this clone: This may come from a read error, since a much larger clone is one base off. The same CDR3 arises from other DNA sequences in this sample as well. The V gene is TRBV7-2, the J gene TRBJ2-1; D might be TRBD2 (6 bases). CDR1 is SGHTA and CDR2 is FQGNSA in the germline V gene. The V end was cut by 5 bases, the J end by 0 bases, with 11 bases between. The CDR3 has 15 amino acids. The CDR3 region is CASSVSGSSYNEQFF. The CDR3 DNA sequence: TGTGCCAGCAGCGTTAGCGGCAGCTCCTACAATGAGCAGTTCTTC.

The V call is TRBV9, the J call TRBJ2-1; 8 positions agree with TRBD1. The CDR3 has 12 residues. V trimming: 3 bases; J trimming: 15 bases; junction bases outside the gene matches: 8. CDR1 SGDLS and CDR2 YYNGEE come from the germline V gene. The CDR3 nucleotides read TGTGCCAGCAGCGCTCGCGGGGACAGGCTGTTCTTC. Its translation is CASSARGDRLFF.